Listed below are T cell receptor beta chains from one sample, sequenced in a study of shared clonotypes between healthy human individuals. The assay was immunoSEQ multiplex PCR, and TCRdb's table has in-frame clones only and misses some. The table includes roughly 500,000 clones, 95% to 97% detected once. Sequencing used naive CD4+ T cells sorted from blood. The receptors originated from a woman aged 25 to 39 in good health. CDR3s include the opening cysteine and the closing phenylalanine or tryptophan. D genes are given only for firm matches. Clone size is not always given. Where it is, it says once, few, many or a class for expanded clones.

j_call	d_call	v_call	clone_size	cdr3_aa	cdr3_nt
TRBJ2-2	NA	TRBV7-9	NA	CASSQARWRNTGELFF	TGTGCCAGCAGCCAGGCAAGGTGGAGGAACACCGGGGAGCTGTTTTTT
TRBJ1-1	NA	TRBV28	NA	CASSLLLPLEAEAFF	TGTGCCAGCAGCCTTCTATTACCCTTAGAAGCCGAAGCTTTCTTT
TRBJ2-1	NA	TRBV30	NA	CAWRIVPSSYNEQFF	TGTGCCTGGAGGATAGTGCCTAGCTCCTACAATGAGCAGTTCTTC
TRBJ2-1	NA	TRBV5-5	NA	CASSPGLYGEQFF	TGTGCCAGCAGCCCCGGGCTCTACGGTGAGCAGTTCTTC
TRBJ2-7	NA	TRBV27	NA	CPALGFSYEQYF	TGCCCCGCATTGGGCTTCTCCTACGAGCAGTACTTC
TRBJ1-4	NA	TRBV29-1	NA	CSAQVANEKLFF	TGCAGTGCCCAGGTAGCTAATGAAAAACTGTTTTTT
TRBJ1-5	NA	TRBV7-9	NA	CASSATGNQPQHF	TGTGCCAGCAGCGCAACAGGCAATCAGCCCCAGCATTTT
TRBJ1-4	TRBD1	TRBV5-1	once	CASSLTPPGQGDEKLFF	TGCGCCAGCAGCTTGACTCCTCCGGGGCAGGGGGATGAAAAACTGTTTTTT
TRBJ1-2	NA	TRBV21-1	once	CASSKAGGGGGYTF	TGTGCCAGCAGCAAGGCGGGTGGCGGGGGTGGCTACACCTTC
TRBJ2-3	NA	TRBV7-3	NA	CASSLTGVTDTQYF	TGTGCCAGCAGCCTGACAGGAGTCACAGATACGCAGTATTTT
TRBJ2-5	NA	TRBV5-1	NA	CASSFSGRKGETQYF	TGCGCCAGCAGCTTTTCGGGGCGGAAGGGGGAGACCCAGTACTTC
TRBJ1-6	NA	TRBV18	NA	CASSQRTGDNSPLHF	TGTGCCAGCTCACAACGGACCGGGGATAATTCACCCCTCCACTTT
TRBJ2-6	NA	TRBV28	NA	CASSTTQSGANVLTF	TGTGCCAGCAGTACCACCCAGTCTGGGGCCAACGTCCTGACTTTC
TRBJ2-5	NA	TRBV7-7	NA	CASSSRSNQETQYF	TGTGCCAGCAGCTCAAGGAGCAACCAAGAGACCCAGTACTTC
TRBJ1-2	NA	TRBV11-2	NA	CASSLDPEGTGYTF	TGTGCCAGCAGCTTGGACCCGGAGGGAACGGGCTACACCTTC
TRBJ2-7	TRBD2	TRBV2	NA	CASSARVAGQSTSGMDYEQYF	TGTGCCAGCAGTGCAAGAGTAGCGGGCCAGTCGACTAGCGGGATGGATTACGAGCAGTACTTC
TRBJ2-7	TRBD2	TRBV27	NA	CASSSVGLAGGQSYEQYF	TGTGCCAGCAGTTCCGTGGGACTAGCGGGAGGGCAAAGCTACGAGCAGTACTTC
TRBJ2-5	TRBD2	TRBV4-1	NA	CASSQESGTSGSVETQYF	TGCGCCAGCAGCCAAGAAAGCGGGACTAGCGGGAGTGTGGAGACCCAGTACTTC